This entry lists 16 T cell receptor beta chains sequenced from one sample in a study of T cells after yellow fever vaccination. TCRdb re-derived calls from the 5' RACE reads in MiXCR, one entry per CDR3 protein. The sample has about 630,000 distinct CDR3 sequences, 9% to 15% seen once; the top ten hold 15%. Sequencing used PBMCs, obtained on the day of the yellow fever booster vaccination. The receptors stem from a man under 40 who received the YFV17D yellow fever vaccine.

This clonotype has just a few counts. The genes are TRBV7-2 and TRBJ2-7; 13 bases agree with TRBD2. CDR1 and CDR2 (germline): SGHTA, FQGNSA. V was pared by 4 bases and J by 6 bases, with 6 bases of the junction left unmatched. The CDR3 has 15 amino acids. CDR3 sequence: CASSSGTSGMAEQYF. The DNA of the CDR3 is TGTGCCAGCAGCTCGGGGACTAGCGGGATGGCCGAGCAGTACTTC.

V usage is TRBV6-5 and J usage is TRBJ1-1; no clear D gene. V was shortened by 7 bases and J by 5 bases, with 8 bases between the two germline ends. The CDR3 extends over 11 amino acids. The V gene's germline CDR1 is MNHEY and CDR2 SVGAGI. DNA for the CDR3: TGTGCCAGCACCATTGGGACTGAAGCTTTCTTT. It is translated as CASTIGTEAFF.

In its sample, this clonotype was seen a few times. Germline and junction disagree at one end, which may indicate a read error. The chain couples TRBV4-3 to TRBJ2-5, with no clear D. CDR1 is LGHNA, CDR2 YSLEER, per germline. The CDR3 runs 15 residues. The CDR3 sequence: CASSQNHRNQGTQYF. CDR3 bases: TGCGCCAGCAGCCAGAATCACAGAAACCAAGGGACCCAGTACTTC.

The CDR3 bases are TGCAGTGATGTCTATCAAGAGACCCAGTACTTC. Translating gives CSDVYQETQYF. The chain combines TRBV20-1 with TRBJ2-5; D gene unclear. Germline V gene lookup returns CDR1 DFQATT and CDR2 SNEGSKA (reference sequence). CDR3 length: 11 residues. V lost 7 bases and J 2 bases, leaving 8 bases between the germline ends.

The rearrangement joins TRBV4-3 to TRBJ2-5, with TRBD2 matching 14 bases. The CDR3 extends over 19 amino acids. Germline values: CDR1 LGHNA, CDR2 YSLEER. V lost 0 bases, J lost 5 bases, and 11 bases stayed unmatched. The CDR3 loop is CASSQDAPGLAGGLETQYF. The CDR3 nucleotides read TGCGCCAGCAGCCAAGATGCCCCTGGACTAGCGGGGGGTTTGGAGACCCAGTACTTC.

This clonotype came up a few times. The chain joins TRBV5-1 to TRBJ2-1, with TRBD1 as a possible D gene (6 bases). CDR3 length equals 14 residues. Germline V gene lookup returns CDR1 SGHRS and CDR2 YFSETQ. Deletions cut 0 bases from V and 10 bases from J, with 14 bases between. The CDR3 reads CASSLEGGVQEQFF. The CDR3 bases are TGCGCCAGCAGCTTGGAAGGGGGAGTCCAGGAGCAGTTCTTC.

This clonotype was detected only once. The genes are TRBV29-1 and TRBJ2-7; D may correspond to TRBD1 or TRBD2 (5 bases each). The CDR3 length is 15 residues. V was trimmed by 1 base and J by 3 bases, leaving 16 bases between them. Germline V gives CDR1 SQVTM, CDR2 ANQGSEA. The CDR3 reads CSVEVGVGAFYEQYF. CDR3 DNA sequence: TGCAGCGTTGAAGTGGGGGTTGGGGCTTTCTACGAGCAGTACTTC.

Only a few counts were recorded for this clonotype. The V gene is TRBV6-1, the J gene TRBJ2-1, with TRBD1 matching over 8 bases. After removal of 6 bases from V and 3 bases from J, the junction contained 10 bases not matched to a gene. Germline V gives CDR1 MNHNS, CDR2 SASEGT. CDR3 length: 16 amino acids. The DNA for the CDR3 is TGTGCCAGCAGGGGCCAGGGGGCTCCCCGCTACAATGAGCAGTTCTTC. The encoded protein is CASRGQGAPRYNEQFF.

The chain uses TRBV7-2 and TRBJ2-7, with 7 bases fitting TRBD1. Germline V gives CDR1 SGHTA, CDR2 FQGNSA. With V trimmed by 4 bases and J by 6 bases, 15 bases remained unmatched. This CDR3 is built from 16 residues. CDR3: CASSSHTGVNAVEQYF. In DNA form, the CDR3 reads TGTGCCAGCAGCTCCCACACAGGGGTTAATGCGGTCGAGCAGTACTTC.

The V and J genes are TRBV12-3 or TRBV12-4 and TRBJ2-3; D might be TRBD1 (7 bases). V dropped 6 bases and J dropped 2 bases, with 15 bases sitting between them. This CDR3 spans 15 amino acids. The CDR3 protein is CASSRRDRPTDTQYF. For the CDR3, the DNA is TGTGCCAGCAGCCGGCGGGACAGACCCACAGATACGCAGTATTTT.

This clonotype was seen many times. The V gene is TRBV5-1, the J gene TRBJ2-3; 10 bases fit TRBD2. J lost 6 bases, V lost 0 bases, and 4 bases had no gene match. This CDR3 has 15 residues. Germline CDR1 and CDR2: SGHRS and YFSETQ. Here the CDR3 reads CASSLVLAGADTQYF. The DNA for the CDR3 is TGCGCCAGCAGCTTGGTTCTAGCGGGAGCCGATACGCAGTATTTT.

There are a few counts of this clonotype. The chain employs TRBV20-1 and TRBJ2-7; TRBD2 is a possible D gene (6 bases). The CDR3 has 16 amino acids. Germline CDR1 DFQATT, CDR2 SNEGSKA (reference sequence). Trimming shortened V by 2 bases and J by 2 bases, and 19 bases separated the two germline ends. The DNA for the CDR3 is TGCAGTGCTAGACCACAAATCGCGCGGGATACCTACGAGCAGTACTTC. Translation: CSARPQIARDTYEQYF.

The chain links TRBV5-1 to TRBJ2-3; 7 positions agree with TRBD1. V lost 6 bases and J lost 4; bases outside the gene matches: 5. In germline, CDR1 is SGHRS, CDR2 YFSETQ. This CDR3 is built from 13 residues. The CDR3 spells CASKTGLPDTQYF. In DNA, the CDR3 is TGCGCCAGCAAGACAGGGTTGCCAGATACGCAGTATTTT.

This clonotype was counted between two and nine times. This sequence joins TRBV7-9 and TRBJ2-3; the match to TRBD2 covers 10 bases. Germline V CDR1 and CDR2: SEHNR, FQNEAQ (reference sequence). J was trimmed by 7 bases and V by 4 bases; bases with no gene match: 5. The CDR3 runs to 14 residues. The CDR3 region has the DNA TGTGCCAGCAGCTCATCAACTAGCGGGAATACGCAGTATTTT. This sequence encodes CASSSSTSGNTQYF.

The chain combines TRBV7-3 with TRBJ2-2; maybe TRBD1 (5 bases). The CDR3 loop spans 13 amino acids. Germline values: CDR1 SGHTA, CDR2 FQGTGA. V was shortened by 4 bases and J by 7 bases, with 10 bases between the two germline ends. This chain's CDR3 is CASSSQGFGELFF. The DNA for the CDR3 is TGTGCCAGCAGCTCTCAGGGATTCGGGGAGCTGTTTTTT.

This clonotype was recorded many times. The CDR3 region has the DNA TGCGCCAGCAGCAAACCGGGACAGGTATACAATGAGCAGTTCTTC. This gives the protein CASSKPGQVYNEQFF. The chain employs TRBV5-1 and TRBJ2-1, with 8 bases matching TRBD1. V shed 4 bases and J 4 bases; nucleotides not matched to a gene: 7. CDR3 size: 15 residues. Germline V CDR1 and CDR2: SGHRS, YFSETQ.